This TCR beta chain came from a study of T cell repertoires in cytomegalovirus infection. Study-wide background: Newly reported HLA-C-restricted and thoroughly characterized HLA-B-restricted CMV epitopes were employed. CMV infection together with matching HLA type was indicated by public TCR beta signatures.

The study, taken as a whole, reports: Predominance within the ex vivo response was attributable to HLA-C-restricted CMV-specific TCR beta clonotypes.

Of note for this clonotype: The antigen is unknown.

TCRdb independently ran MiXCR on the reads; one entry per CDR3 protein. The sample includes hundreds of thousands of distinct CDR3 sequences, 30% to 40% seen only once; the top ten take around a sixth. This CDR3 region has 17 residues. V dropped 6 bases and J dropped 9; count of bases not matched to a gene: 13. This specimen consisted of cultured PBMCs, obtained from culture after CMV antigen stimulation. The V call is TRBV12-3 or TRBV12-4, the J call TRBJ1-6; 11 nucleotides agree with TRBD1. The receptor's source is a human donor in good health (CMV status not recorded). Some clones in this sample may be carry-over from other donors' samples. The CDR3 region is CASSPNSGTGGSSPLHF. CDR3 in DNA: TGTGCCAGCAGCCCTAACTCCGGGACAGGGGGATCTTCACCCCTCCACTTT.